This passage covers 28 T cell receptor beta chains from one sample sequenced in a study of control samples from healthy donors and cancer patients. Produced via immunoSEQ multiplex PCR; TCRdb's table is partial and in-frame only. The data contain about 140,000 clones, around 90% of them singletons. The sequenced material came from blood. The receptors come from a man younger than 35 in good health.

The J gene is TRBJ1-2, the V gene TRBV10-3; TRBD1 is a possible D gene (6 bases). Germline loops: CDR1 ENHRY, CDR2 SYGVKD. The V end was cut by 3 bases, the J end by 3 bases, with 11 bases between. This CDR3 has 14 amino acids. CDR3 nucleotide sequence: TGTGCCATCAGTGACCCGGGGGCGGACTATGGCTACACCTTC. Amino acid sequence: CAISDPGADYGYTF.

This clone was seen once. The rearrangement uses TRBV7-9 and TRBJ2-3; D is possibly TRBD1 (6 bases). V was shortened by 1 base and J by 4 bases, with 12 bases between the two germline ends. There are 15 residues in the CDR3. Per the germline V gene, CDR1 is SEHNR and CDR2 is FQNEAQ (reference sequence). The CDR3 is CASSLDYRVADTQYF. The CDR3 DNA reads as TGTGCCAGCAGCTTAGATTACAGGGTGGCAGATACGCAGTATTTT.

This rearrangement joins TRBV7-9 to TRBJ2-5, with 9 bases aligning to TRBD1. This CDR3 has 17 amino acids. Germline V lookup: CDR1 SEHNR, CDR2 FQNEAQ (reference sequence). The V segment lost 4 bases and the J segment 0 bases; nucleotides outside the gene matches: 9. The CDR3 DNA is TGTGCCAGCAGCTCCTACGGGACAGGGTTGTACCAAGAGACCCAGTACTTC. It yields the protein CASSSYGTGLYQETQYF.

This sequence joins TRBV30 and TRBJ1-2; TRBD1 matches at 11 bases. This CDR3 region has 14 residues. In germline, CDR1 is GTSNPN, CDR2 SVGIG (reference sequence). V trimming: 3 bases; J trimming: 8 bases; junction bases outside the gene matches: 8. In DNA, the CDR3 is TGTGCCTGGAGCGGGACAGGGGGGGTCGTGGGCTACACCTTC. Amino acids: CAWSGTGGVVGYTF.

This clone has more than one count but fewer than ten. This chain links TRBV18 with TRBJ1-5; the D gene is possibly TRBD1 (5 bases). CDR1 is KGHSH and CDR2 is LQKENI in the germline V gene. CDR3 size: 15 residues. With 4 bases removed from V and 4 bases from J, the gap between germline ends came to 14 bases. CDR3 DNA: TGTGCCAGCTCACATAAGCAGGGAGGGAATCAGCCCCAGCATTTT. It specifies CASSHKQGGNQPQHF.

V is TRBV5-1 and J is TRBJ1-1; D gene unclear. Trimming left V 4 bases short and J 6 bases short, with 13 bases between. CDR1 is SGHRS, CDR2 YFSETQ, per germline. The CDR3 runs 13 residues. The CDR3: CASSTGISAEAFF. The CDR3 DNA is TGCGCCAGCAGCACCGGGATAAGCGCTGAAGCTTTCTTT.

This rearrangement joins TRBV21-1 to TRBJ2-7; the DNA was not compared with TRBD1, the D call given in the table. TRBV21-1 is a pseudogene locus. This CDR3 has 16 residues. The CDR3 coding sequence is TGTGCCAGCAGCGACAGCCGCTCCCAGGGGGCGCGTGAGCAGTACTTC. Translation: CASSDSRSQGAREQYF.

This clone has a single count. The V and J genes are TRBV24-1 and TRBJ2-1; D is unresolved. This CDR3 comprises 16 residues. V was trimmed by 4 bases and J by 0 bases, leaving 12 bases between them. Germline lookup yields CDR1 KGHDR and CDR2 SFDVKD. The DNA for the CDR3 is TGTGCCACCAGTGACCTTAGTGTTAGCTCCTACAATGAGCAGTTCTTC. Residues: CATSDLSVSSYNEQFF.

The chain has TRBV24-1 and TRBJ2-1, with 13 bases aligning to TRBD2. The CDR3 length is 18 residues. The germline CDR1 and CDR2 sequences are KGHDR and SFDVKD. Trimming took 3 bases from V and 4 from J; bases not matched to a gene: 8. This chain's CDR3 is CATSDPVTSGGAYNEQFF. CDR3 nucleotide sequence: TGTGCCACCAGTGATCCGGTCACTAGCGGGGGGGCGTACAATGAGCAGTTCTTC.

V is TRBV6-6 and J is TRBJ1-1; D is unresolved. Trimming removed 4 bases from V and 4 bases from J, with 13 bases in between. This CDR3 is built from 14 residues. Germline CDR1 reads MNHNY; CDR2 reads SVGAGI (reference sequence). The CDR3 bases are TGTGCCAGCAGTTCGCGCGCAGCCGGCACTGAAGCTTTCTTT. Amino acid sequence: CASSSRAAGTEAFF.

The V call is TRBV5-6, the J call TRBJ1-2; D possibly corresponds to TRBD1 (5 bases). The CDR3 has 14 amino acids. Trimming cost V 0 bases and J 2 bases, with 8 bases left between them. The V gene's germline CDR1 is SGHDT and CDR2 YYEEEE. The CDR3 DNA reads TGTGCCAGCAGCTTGGGGTCAGGGAACTATGGCTACACCTTC. It translates to CASSLGSGNYGYTF.

This rearrangement joins TRBV6-5 to TRBJ2-5; D possibly corresponds to TRBD2 (7 bases). The CDR3 contains 12 residues. V was cut by 10 bases and J by 7 bases, with 16 bases left in between. Germline CDR1 and CDR2: MNHEY and SVGAGI. The CDR3 DNA follows: TGTGCCACCACGTCGGGGGGCGGGACCCAGTACTTC. Translated, it gives CATTSGGGTQYF.

The V and J genes are TRBV12-3 or TRBV12-4 and TRBJ1-1; D is undetermined. The CDR3 has 13 amino acids. With 3 bases removed from V and 0 bases from J, the gap between germline ends came to 5 bases. The CDR3 nucleotides are TGTGCCAGCAGTTTCGGCCTGAACACTGAAGCTTTCTTT. Translated, it gives CASSFGLNTEAFF.

The V and J genes are TRBV5-6 and TRBJ1-5, with D perhaps TRBD1 (6 bases). Per germline, CDR1 SGHDT and CDR2 YYEEEE. The V gene lost 4 bases and the J gene lost 4 bases, with 12 bases spanning the gap. The CDR3 contains 14 residues. CDR3: CASSRGQLNQPQHF. In nucleotides, the CDR3 is TGTGCCAGCAGCAGAGGACAGCTTAATCAGCCCCAGCATTTT.

The chain joins TRBV10-3 to TRBJ2-7; 7 bases align to TRBD1. This CDR3 is built from 13 residues. Germline-derived CDR1 and CDR2 are ENHRY and SYGVKD. V trimming: 4 bases; J trimming: 4 bases; junction bases outside the gene matches: 4. The CDR3 region is CAISVDRVYEQYF. DNA for the CDR3: TGTGCCATCAGTGTAGACAGGGTTTACGAGCAGTACTTC.

This chain links TRBV2 with TRBJ1-2, with a tentative D call TRBD1 (6 bases). V shed 7 bases and J shed 8 bases, with 14 bases lying between them. Looked up from germline, CDR1 is SNHLY and CDR2 is FYNNEI. The CDR3 is 12 residues long. CDR3 residues: CASNTGREGYTF. CDR3 coding DNA: TGTGCCAGCAATACAGGGAGGGAAGGCTACACCTTC. The whole variable domain, remainder taken from reference TRBV2 and TRBJ1-2, is EPEVTQTPSHQVTQMGQEVILRCVPISNHLYFYWYRQILGQKVEFLVSFYNNEISEKSEIFDDQFSVERPDGSNFTLKIRSTKLEDSAMYFCASNTGREGYTFGSGTRLTVV.

The rearrangement links TRBV27 to TRBJ2-7; 8 bases are a match to TRBD2. Germline CDR1 and CDR2: MNHEY and SMNVEV (reference sequence). There are 15 residues in the CDR3. V shed 6 bases and J 3 bases; nucleotides not matched to a gene: 10. The CDR3: CASSLSGVGFYEQYF. CDR3 sequence (DNA): TGTGCCAGCAGCCTTAGCGGGGTGGGTTTCTACGAGCAGTACTTC.

The chain links TRBV29-1 to TRBJ2-3, with 11 bases matching TRBD2. Germline V gives CDR1 SQVTM, CDR2 ANQGSEA. The CDR3 covers 15 residues. The ends lost 7 bases at V and 2 bases at J; junction bases unmatched: 8. The CDR3 bases are TGCAGCGCCGAGCCACTAGCGGGGGTCACAGATACGCAGTATTTT. The encoded protein is CSAEPLAGVTDTQYF.

V is TRBV11-3 and J is TRBJ1-1, with D possibly being TRBD1 (5 bases). CDR1 is SGHNT and CDR2 is YENEEA in the germline V gene. The CDR3 extends over 14 amino acids. V was pared by 1 base and J by 7 bases, with 13 bases between. The chain's CDR3 is CASSLGQGADEAFF. DNA for the CDR3: TGTGCCAGCAGCTTAGGGCAGGGCGCTGATGAAGCTTTCTTT. The full variable domain, its missing parts supplied by reference TRBV11-3 and TRBJ1-1, is EAGVVQSPRYKIIEKKQPVAFWCNPISGHNTLYWYLQNLGQGPELLIRYENEEAVDDSQLPKDRFSAERLKGVDSTLKIQPAELGDSAVYLCASSLGQGADEAFFGQGTRLTVV.

The V gene is TRBV28, the J gene TRBJ1-5, with 8 bases fitting TRBD1. Per the germline V gene, CDR1 is MDHEN and CDR2 is SYDVKM. J lost 5 bases, V lost 7 bases, and 10 bases had no gene match. The CDR3 has 15 amino acids. CDR3 coding DNA: TGTGCCAGCACCCCGGACAGGGAAGGATATCAGCCCCAGCATTTT. As protein: CASTPDREGYQPQHF.

The rearrangement joins TRBV29-1 to TRBJ1-2; D gene uncertain. Germline values: CDR1 SQVTM, CDR2 ANQGSEA. V was pared by 5 bases and J by 3 bases, with 7 bases between. The CDR3 sequence is 11 residues long. CDR3 sequence reads: CSVRADYGYTF. The CDR3 region has the DNA TGCAGCGTTCGAGCGGACTATGGCTACACCTTC. Together with reference TRBV29-1 and TRBJ1-2, the CDR3 gives the full variable domain: SAVISQKPSRDICQRGTSLTIQCQVDSQVTMMFWYRQQPGQSLTLIATANQGSEATYESGFVIDKFPISRPNLTFSTLTVSNMSPEDSSIYLCSVRADYGYTFGSGTRLTVV.

The chain is built from TRBV6-5 and TRBJ2-5; 9 bases are a match to TRBD1. This CDR3 region has 15 residues. After removal of 5 bases from V and 5 bases from J, the junction contained 9 bases not matched to a gene. Looked up from germline, CDR1 is MNHEY and CDR2 is SVGAGI. CDR3 residues: CASSLGQGGAETQYF. CDR3 in DNA: TGTGCCAGCAGTCTGGGACAGGGAGGGGCGGAGACCCAGTACTTC.

This chain connects TRBV2 to TRBJ2-2; D unresolved. Trimming pared 2 bases from V and 1 base from J, leaving 11 bases between. The CDR3 runs 16 residues. From germline, CDR1 is SNHLY and CDR2 FYNNEI. CDR3 loop: CASSEIGNQNTGELFF. CDR3 nucleotide sequence: TGTGCCAGCAGTGAAATAGGTAACCAGAACACCGGGGAGCTGTTTTTT.

This chain uses TRBV10-1 with TRBJ2-1; TRBD2 matches at 8 bases. J lost 6 bases, V lost 2 bases, and 9 bases had no gene match. Germline CDR1 reads WNHNN; CDR2 reads SYGVQD (reference sequence). This CDR3 has 16 amino acids. CDR3 DNA sequence: TGCGCCAGCAGTGAGGCGAGAACCGGGGGGGTCAATGAGCAGTTCTTC. It encodes CASSEARTGGVNEQFF.

The chain uses TRBV4-1 and TRBJ2-1; D ambiguous. CDR1 and CDR2 from the germline V gene are MGHRA and YSYEKL. Trimming took 1 base from V and 4 from J, leaving 11 bases between them. The length of the CDR3 is 15 residues. CDR3 region: CASSQVGVSYNEQFF. CDR3 nucleotides: TGCGCCAGCAGCCAAGTGGGTGTCTCGTACAATGAGCAGTTCTTC.

The V and J genes are TRBV2 and TRBJ1-3; a weak D match, TRBD1 (6 bases). Trimming pared 4 bases from V and 4 bases from J, leaving 11 bases between. CDR1 SNHLY and CDR2 FYNNEI come from the germline V gene. CDR3 length: 14 residues. CDR3 bases: TGTGCCAGCAGTGTTACAGGGTCCGGAAACACCATATATTTT. It specifies CASSVTGSGNTIYF. The variable domain in full, with the rest retrieved from reference TRBV2 and TRBJ1-3, is EPEVTQTPSHQVTQMGQEVILRCVPISNHLYFYWYRQILGQKVEFLVSFYNNEISEKSEIFDDQFSVERPDGSNFTLKIRSTKLEDSAMYFCASSVTGSGNTIYFGEGSWLTVV.

The V gene is TRBV11-2, the J gene TRBJ2-3; D is possibly TRBD2 (6 bases). V was clipped by 3 bases and J by 4 bases, with 11 bases between them. Germline loops: CDR1 SGHAT, CDR2 FQNNGV. The CDR3 consists of 14 residues. The CDR3 reads CASSLGGRSDTQYF. The DNA for the CDR3 is TGTGCCAGCAGCTTGGGAGGACGGTCAGATACGCAGTATTTT.

The chain links TRBV5-1 to TRBJ1-2; D may be TRBD1 (5 bases). CDR1 and CDR2 (germline): SGHRS, YFSETQ. This CDR3 has 15 amino acids. V lost 1 base and J lost 5, with 15 bases in between. CDR3 residues: CASSLTGQPAYGYTF. The CDR3 DNA sequence: TGCGCCAGCAGCTTGACAGGCCAGCCCGCTTATGGCTACACCTTC.